The 12 T cell receptor beta chains reported below all come from one sample, sequenced in a study of T cell responses to AZD1222 COVID-19 vaccine. The data were produced by immunoSEQ multiplex PCR, yet TCRdb's version contains in-frame clones alone and is incomplete. The sample shows 130,000 to 150,000 clones, approximately 88% of them seen only once. Sequenced here: peripheral blood, sampled on day 0 of AZD1222 vaccination. These receptors came from an adult in good health.

V usage is TRBV7-8 and J usage is TRBJ1-1; D might be TRBD1 (5 bases). This CDR3 is built from 11 residues. Per the germline V gene, CDR1 is SGHVS and CDR2 is FQNEAQ. Trimming took 5 bases from V and 11 from J, leaving 12 bases between them. The chain's CDR3 is CASSAGAGAFF. CDR3 DNA: TGTGCCAGCAGCGCCGGGGCCGGGGCTTTCTTT. Filled out from reference TRBV7-8 and TRBJ1-1, the complete variable domain reads GAGVSQSPRYKVAKRGQDVALRCDPISGHVSLFWYQQALGQGPEFLTYFQNEAQLDKSGLPSDRFFAERPEGSVSTLKIQRTQQEDSAVYLCASSAGAGAFFGQGTRLTVV.

The J gene is TRBJ2-4, the V gene TRBV19, with D perhaps matching TRBD2 (6 bases). CDR1 is LNHDA, CDR2 SQIVND, per germline (reference sequence). CDR3 length: 12 amino acids. Trimming removed 7 bases from V and 8 bases from J, with 12 bases in between. The DNA for the CDR3 is TGTGCCAGTATGGGCAGGGAGGACATTCAGTACTTC. It is translated as CASMGREDIQYF.

The rearrangement joins TRBV19 to TRBJ1-1; D unresolved. The V and J ends lost 6 bases and 1 base respectively, with 12 bases between them. Germline lookup yields CDR1 LNHDA and CDR2 SQIVND (reference sequence). This CDR3 has 14 residues. The chain's CDR3 is CASRRVAGNTEAFF. The CDR3 region has the DNA TGTGCCAGTAGGCGAGTCGCGGGGAACACTGAAGCTTTCTTT.

The V and J genes are TRBV27 and TRBJ1-5; 9 bases match TRBD1. CDR3 length: 17 residues. Germline loops: CDR1 MNHEY, CDR2 SMNVEV (reference sequence). Trimming cost V 5 bases and J 7 bases; bases outside gene matches: 15. The CDR3 DNA follows: TGTGCCAGCAGTGCAATACCGGGACAGGGCGGGTTCCAGCCCCAGCATTTT. Its protein product is CASSAIPGQGGFQPQHF.

This chain links TRBV19 with TRBJ2-1; 10 bases align to TRBD2. Germline V gene data show CDR1 as LNHDA and CDR2 as SQIVND (reference sequence). The ends lost 9 bases at V and 3 bases at J; junction bases unmatched: 2. There are 13 residues in the CDR3. CDR3 nucleotides: TGTGCCAGCCCTAGCGGGGGCTACAATGAGCAGTTCTTC. As protein: CASPSGGYNEQFF.

The chain recombines TRBV6-5 with TRBJ2-7; D may be TRBD1 (6 bases). Between the trimmed V and J ends, which lost 2 bases and 0 bases, there was a span of 14 bases. This CDR3 comprises 16 residues. Germline lookup yields CDR1 MNHEY and CDR2 SVGAGI. The CDR3 nucleotides are TGTGCCAGCAGTTACGACCACAGGGCAACCTCCTACGAGCAGTACTTC. It yields the protein CASSYDHRATSYEQYF.

This chain links TRBV5-6 with TRBJ1-1; the D gene is possibly TRBD1 (5 bases). The V end was cut by 0 bases, the J end by 4 bases, with 10 bases between. The V gene's germline CDR1 is SGHDT and CDR2 YYEEEE. The CDR3 is 14 amino acids. The CDR3 coding sequence is TGTGCCAGCAGCTTGGAGGGTAGGGGCACTGAAGCTTTCTTT. Amino acid sequence: CASSLEGRGTEAFF. Full variable domain (rest looked up from reference TRBV5-6 and TRBJ1-1): DAGVTQSPTHLIKTRGQQVTLRCSPKSGHDTVSWYQQALGQGPQFIFQYYEEEERQRGNFPDRFSGHQFPNYSSELNVNALLLGDSALYLCASSLEGRGTEAFFGQGTRLTVV.

V and J are TRBV6-5 and TRBJ1-2, with a tentative D call TRBD1 (6 bases). This CDR3 is built from 14 residues. CDR1 MNHEY and CDR2 SVGAGI come from the germline V gene. Deletions cut 5 bases from V and 7 bases from J, with 17 bases between. This CDR3 is CASSPLAGGRGYTF. The CDR3 bases are TGTGCCAGCAGTCCCCTCGCGGGGGGGCGTGGCTACACCTTC.

This clone was recorded only once. The chain combines TRBV28 with TRBJ1-4, with D possibly TRBD1 on 5 matching bases. Trimming pared 2 bases from V and 9 bases from J, leaving 16 bases between. CDR1 is MDHEN and CDR2 is SYDVKM in the germline V gene. The CDR3 consists of 15 residues. The CDR3 loop reads CASSLPGGEQQKLFF. The CDR3 DNA is TGTGCCAGCAGTTTACCGGGGGGAGAGCAACAAAAACTGTTTTTT.

The J gene is TRBJ1-5, the V gene TRBV7-8; D remains unclear. The CDR3 sequence is 16 residues long. The germline CDR1 and CDR2 sequences are SGHVS and FQNEAQ. Between the trimmed V and J ends, which lost 3 bases and 0 bases, there was a span of 12 bases. DNA of the CDR3: TGTGCCAGCAGCTTGAGCCGAACCAGTAGCAATCAGCCCCAGCATTTT. This encodes CASSLSRTSSNQPQHF.

This rearrangement joins TRBV7-3 to TRBJ1-1; D remains ambiguous. Trimming stripped 1 base from V and 1 base from J, with 4 bases between. The CDR3 spans 13 residues. Per the germline V gene, CDR1 is SGHTA and CDR2 is FQGTGA. The CDR3 nucleotides are TGTGCCAGCAGCTTAAATGGGAACACTGAAGCTTTCTTT. Encoded protein: CASSLNGNTEAFF.

J is TRBJ2-1 and V is TRBV6-5; TRBD1 agrees at 9 bases. This CDR3 comprises 15 residues. V dropped 5 bases and J dropped 7; count of bases not matched to a gene: 9. The germline V gene has CDR1 MNHEY and CDR2 SVGAGI. The CDR3 is CASSNTGTGRNEQFF. The CDR3 DNA reads as TGTGCCAGCAGTAACACCGGGACAGGGAGGAATGAGCAGTTCTTC.